The present T cell receptor beta chain was sequenced within a study of regulatory T cells in long-lasting Graves disease. Study-wide points: Compared with new cases, persistent Graves' patients showed reduced TCR diversity. Only peripheral blood was studied, not thyroid tissue.

This clonotype was detected ten times or more. Its specificity is unknown. Time point given: persistent/refractory GD, antithyroid drugs over 5 years with positive TRAb. Extracted RNA from PBMCs served as the source of the TCR library. Construction of TCR beta libraries relied on iRepertoire HTBI primers and on Arm-PCR targeting CDR3 regions. MiXCR, applied by TCRdb to the multiplex PCR reads, yields one record per CDR3 protein. The table shows 400,000 or so distinct CDR3 sequences, with about a quarter occurring only once. V was pared by 4 bases and J by 3 bases, with 1 base of the junction left unmatched. Per the germline V gene, CDR1 is DFQATT and CDR2 is SNEGSKA (reference sequence). The CDR3 totals 12 residues.

Sequenced here: peripheral blood mononuclear cells (PBMCs), sampled when the disease was refractory, from a patient treated with antithyroid drugs. The J gene is TRBJ2-7, the V gene TRBV20-1; 9 nucleotides line up with TRBD1. This clonotype was obtained from a female donor with Graves disease. The CDR3, as DNA: TGCAGTGCTACGGACAGGGGCTACGAGCAGTACTTC. Residues: CSATDRGYEQYF.